This T cell receptor (beta chain) was retrieved from a study of blood T cell repertoires in COVID-19. Overall study context: Acute and convalescent COVID-19 specimens originated in the United States, Italy and Spain. In each case, the material was cDNA or gDNA derived from T cells, B-cell-depleted T cells, or PBMCs.

In the authors' methods: Reference gene primer amplification in the assay estimated nucleated cell counts. Clones were read by immunoSEQ multiplex PCR, and TCRdb kept only the in-frame ones, dropping some. Clone size and the V and J calls come from that table; the DNA yielded D and trimming. The profile shows roughly 180,000 clones, less than 90% of them singletons. Germline V gives CDR1 SGHAT, CDR2 FQNNGV. The CDR3 is made up of 14 amino acids. V was trimmed by 1 base and J by 11 bases, leaving 15 bases between them. This receptor was taken from a man in his sixties or seventies with active or convalescent COVID-19. This sequence joins TRBV11-2 and TRBJ1-5; D uncertain. Sequencing input: peripheral blood. The CDR3 nucleotides read TGTGCCAGCAGCTTAGTAGGTGGGCCGGGGACCCAGCATTTT. It specifies CASSLVGGPGTQHF.